These T cell receptor beta chains were read from a single sample in a study of blood T cell repertoires in COVID-19. The repertoire was sequenced with immunoSEQ multiplex PCR; TCRdb's copy has only in-frame clones and lacks some. This sample has roughly 200,000 clones; just under 90% occur once, and the top ten carry 5.5% to 8%. Sequencing was performed on peripheral blood. These receptors all come from a man between 60 and 75 years old who had recovered from COVID-19. Each CDR3 is given with its conserved first and last residue. Each record gives: V gene, D gene, clone size, J gene, CDR3 DNA, CDR3 protein. The D gene is left open where the match is weak. The listing skips clone size in some rows; elsewhere it reads once, few, many or a size class.

>TRBV15|.|.|TRBJ2-1
TGTGCCACCAGCGCCCAAGGGCTAGCATTCTCCTACAATGAGCAGTTCTTC
CATSAQGLAFSYNEQFF
>TRBV9|TRBD2|.|TRBJ2-7
TGTGCCAGCAGCCTCGGAACTAGCGGGAGAGGCTACGAGCAGTACTTC
CASSLGTSGRGYEQYF
>TRBV5-1|.|.|TRBJ2-7
TGCGCCAGCAGCGAGGCCTACGAGCAGTACTTC
CASSEAYEQYF
>TRBV6-1|.|.|TRBJ2-2
TGTGCCAGCAGTGATGACAGCTCAGGCGGCGGGGAGCTGTTTTTT
CASSDDSSGGGELFF
>TRBV20-1|.|.|TRBJ2-7
TGCAGTGCTAGTGGGGCAGAGCCCTACGAGCAGTACTTC
CSASGAEPYEQYF
>TRBV12-3/TRBV12-4|TRBD1|.|TRBJ1-2
TGTGCCAGCAGCCCCGGACAGGGCCATGGCTACACCTTC
CASSPGQGHGYTF
>TRBV27|.|few|TRBJ1-5
TGTGCCAGCAGTTGGAGCAGAATTAGCAATCAGCCCCAGCATTTT
CASSWSRISNQPQHF
>TRBV11-2|TRBD1|.|TRBJ1-4
TGTGCCAGCAGCCCAGGACAGGGTGGTGAAAAACTGTTTTTT
CASSPGQGGEKLFF
>TRBV28|TRBD1|.|TRBJ2-7
TGTGCCAGCAGTTTACCGGGACAGGGGGGAACCTACGAGCAGTACTTC
CASSLPGQGGTYEQYF
>TRBV29-1|TRBD1|many|TRBJ1-2
TGCAGCGTTGGGGGACAGGGTAACGGCTACACCTTC
CSVGGQGNGYTF
>TRBV9|.|.|TRBJ2-3
TGTGCCAGCAGCACGCGAGCAGGAGATACGCAGTATTTT
CASSTRAGDTQYF
>TRBV19|.|.|TRBJ1-6
TGTGCCAGTAGTATAGATGGCGTCCGCCGGAGCTCCTATAATTCACCCCTCCACTTT
CASSIDGVRRSSYNSPLHF
>TRBV6-5|.|.|TRBJ2-3
TGTGCCAGCAGGATACAGGGTTTTGTGGATACGCAGTATTTT
CASRIQGFVDTQYF
>TRBV3-1/TRBV3-2|TRBD2|.|TRBJ2-7
TGTGCCAGCAGCCTAAGTCCGGGACTAGCGGGGGGGTTGCACGAGCAGTACTTC
CASSLSPGLAGGLHEQYF
>TRBV10-3|TRBD2|.|TRBJ2-5
TGTGCCATCAGCGTAGCGGGAGGCCGAGAGACCCAGTACTTC
CAISVAGGRETQYF
>TRBV19|TRBD2|.|TRBJ2-3
TGTGCCAGTAGTGGGAGGGGTGGCCGCACAGATACGCAGTATTTT
CASSGRGGRTDTQYF
>TRBV21-1|.|.|TRBJ1-2
TGTGCCAGCAGCGCCCTAGGCGGGACCCGGATGGACTATGGCTACACCTTC
CASSALGGTRMDYGYTF
>TRBV7-8|.|.|TRBJ1-5
TGTGCCAGCAGCTTAGGCAGGGGAAAGGATCAGCCCCAGCATTTT
CASSLGRGKDQPQHF
>TRBV24-1|TRBD1|once|TRBJ2-2
TGTGCCACCAGTGAATCGGGACAGGGGAACACCGGGGAGCTGTTTTTT
CATSESGQGNTGELFF
>TRBV25-1|.|.|TRBJ2-2
TGTGCCAGCAGGGGACATCGACCCGGGGAGCTGTTTTTT
CASRGHRPGELFF
>TRBV5-1|TRBD1|.|TRBJ2-2
TGCGCCAGCAGCTACGGACAGGGGAACACCGGGGAGCTGTTTTTT
CASSYGQGNTGELFF
>TRBV6-5|TRBD1|.|TRBJ2-7
TGTGCCAGCAGAACCGGGACAGGTAACAAGCAGTACTTC
CASRTGTGNKQYF
>TRBV27|TRBD2|.|TRBJ2-3
TGTGCCACCATGACTAGCGGGAGGGCCTACACAGATACGCAGTATTTT
CATMTSGRAYTDTQYF
>TRBV24-1|TRBD1|.|TRBJ2-5
TGTGCCACCAGTGAAGGACAGGGGGCATGGGAGACCCAGTACTTC
CATSEGQGAWETQYF
>TRBV6-4|TRBD1|few|TRBJ1-4
TGTGCCAGCAGTGACTCGACAGGGCGTGGAGAAAAACTGTTTTTT
CASSDSTGRGEKLFF
>TRBV12-5|.|.|TRBJ2-7
TGTGCTAGTGCTCCGACAGGATCCACCACCTACGAGCAGTACTTC
CASAPTGSTTYEQYF
>TRBV3-1/TRBV3-2|.|.|TRBJ2-5
TGTGCCTACCTCTCCCAGGGGACGGAGACCCAGTACTTC
CAYLSQGTETQYF
>TRBV27|.|.|TRBJ1-1
TGTGCCAGCAGTTCCTGGGCTCCCCGGGGGACTGAAGCTTTCTTT
CASSSWAPRGTEAFF
>TRBV6-1|TRBD2|.|TRBJ2-5
TGTGCCAGCAGTGAAGAACGGGAGGGGTGGGAGACCCAGTACTTC
CASSEEREGWETQYF
>TRBV29-1|.|.|TRBJ2-3
TGCAGCGGGGGACTCCACACAGATACGCAGTATTTT
CSGGLHTDTQYF
>TRBV29-1|.|few|TRBJ1-5
TGCAGCGTCCGACAGTATAGCAATCAGCCCCAGCATTTT
CSVRQYSNQPQHF
>TRBV13|TRBD1|.|TRBJ1-2
TGTGCCAGCAGCTTAGGGGACAGGCTCTATGGCTACACCTTC
CASSLGDRLYGYTF
>TRBV5-4|TRBD2|.|TRBJ2-3
TGTGCCAGCAGCTTGGAAGCGGGGGGGCCGATGGGAGATACGCAGTATTTT
CASSLEAGGPMGDTQYF
>TRBV5-1|.|.|TRBJ1-2
TGCGCCAGCAGCCCATCAGCGGGGAGCCCAACTGGCTACACCTTC
CASSPSAGSPTGYTF
>TRBV6-6|.|.|TRBJ1-1
TGTGCCAGCAGTTACTCGGGTAGGGGCACTGAAGCTTTCTTT
CASSYSGRGTEAFF
>TRBV10-1|TRBD2|.|TRBJ2-1
TGCGCCAGCAGTGAGTCCAGACTAGCGGGATCCCATGAGCAGTTCTTC
CASSESRLAGSHEQFF
>TRBV6-5|.|.|TRBJ1-3
TGTGCCAGCCGGCGGGTAGGAAACACCATATATTTT
CASRRVGNTIYF
>TRBV21-1|.|.|TRBJ2-5
TGTGCCAGCAGCAAAAAATGCCCCGGACTAAAGGGGGGGGAATTGGTTCAAGAGACCCAGTACTTC
CASSKKCPGLKGGELVQETQYF
>TRBV7-8|TRBD1|.|TRBJ2-7
TGTGCCAGCAGCTCACCGGGACAGGGGGGCTACGAGCAGTACTTC
CASSSPGQGGYEQYF
>TRBV30|.|.|TRBJ2-2
TGTGCCTGGAGTTGGAGGCGGAGACCCCTACCCGCCGGGGAGCTGTTTTTT
CAWSWRRRPLPAGELFF
>TRBV3-1/TRBV3-2|TRBD2|.|TRBJ2-3
TGTGCCAGCAGCCAAGAAGGGACTAGCGGGAGCACAGATACGCAGTATTTT
CASSQEGTSGSTDTQYF
>TRBV2|TRBD1|.|TRBJ1-4
TGTGCCAGCACAAACGGACAGGGAAAAAATGAAAAACTGTTTTTT
CASTNGQGKNEKLFF
>TRBV30|TRBD1|.|TRBJ1-5
TGTGCCTGGAGAGCAGGGGGTAGCAATCAGCCCCAGCATTTT
CAWRAGGSNQPQHF
>TRBV13|TRBD2|.|TRBJ2-3
TGTGCCAGCAGCCTTCGGGAGGGGGGGGGCCGAGATACGCAGTATTTT
CASSLREGGGRDTQYF
>TRBV7-9|.|few|TRBJ1-3
TGTGCCAGCAGCTTAGGCCCAGGGCCAAACACCATATATTTT
CASSLGPGPNTIYF
>TRBV7-3|.|few|TRBJ2-4
TGTGCCAGCAGCTTAAACGAGGGCTTTGGAAACATTCAGTACTTC
CASSLNEGFGNIQYF
>TRBV6-1|TRBD2|.|TRBJ2-1
TGTGCCAGCAGTGAAGTTTTCGGACACACTAGCGGGGGGGGCAATGAGCAGTTCTTC
CASSEVFGHTSGGGNEQFF
>TRBV7-2|TRBD2|.|TRBJ2-7
TGTGCCAGCAGCCCCGATAGCGGGGGACCCTACGAGCAGTACTTC
CASSPDSGGPYEQYF
>TRBV11-2|TRBD1|.|TRBJ1-3
TGTGCCAGCAGCTTACCAGGGGGCAACACCATATATTTT
CASSLPGGNTIYF
>TRBV19|TRBD2|.|TRBJ2-3
TGTGCCAGTAGCACCTTTAGCGGGGGGGCGTGGGCAGATACGCAGTATTTT
CASSTFSGGAWADTQYF
>TRBV27|TRBD1|.|TRBJ1-6
TGTGCCAGCAATCGGGACAGGGGTAATTCACCCCTCCACTTT
CASNRDRGNSPLHF
>TRBV29-1|TRBD1|.|TRBJ2-5
TGCAGCGGACAGGGGATCATCCAAGAGACCCAGTACTTC
CSGQGIIQETQYF
>TRBV6-5|.|.|TRBJ1-4
TGTGCCAGTCTGGAGACGGAGGGTGAAAAACTGTTTTTT
CASLETEGEKLFF
>TRBV27|.|.|TRBJ2-5
TGTGCCAGCAGTTTAGGGGGAGTGCAGGGGAGCACCCAGTACTTC
CASSLGGVQGSTQYF